The 23 T cell receptor beta chains presented below share a single source sample, sequenced in a study of blood T cell repertoires in COVID-19. TCRdb's copy holds only in-frame clones and misses some; the assay was immunoSEQ multiplex PCR. This table has about 68,000 clones, approximately 88% appearing once. Sequences were obtained from peripheral blood. These receptors were taken from a human donor in a cohort sampled during active COVID-19.

This clone was detected a few times. This rearrangement joins TRBV21-1 to TRBJ1-1; TRBD1, the D gene given by the table, was not confirmed from the DNA. TRBV21-1 is labeled a pseudogene. This CDR3 is 15 amino acids long. The CDR3 spells CASSTRTGVNTEAFF. The CDR3 region has the DNA TGTGCCAGCAGCACGCGGACAGGTGTGAACACTGAAGCTTTCTTT.

V is TRBV5-6 and J is TRBJ2-7; 8 positions match TRBD2. The CDR3 is 14 amino acids. Losses at the gene ends were 0 bases for V and 4 bases for J; bases not matched to a gene: 3. Germline CDR1 SGHDT, CDR2 YYEEEE. The CDR3 here is CASSLGAGAYEQYF. The CDR3, as DNA: TGTGCCAGCAGCTTGGGAGCGGGGGCGTACGAGCAGTACTTC.

V is TRBV5-1 and J is TRBJ2-1, with 8 bases fitting TRBD2. The CDR3 length is 16 residues. The V gene end was trimmed by 5 bases and the J gene end by 0 bases; junction bases not matched to a gene: 7. Germline loops: CDR1 SGHRS, CDR2 YFSETQ. DNA of the CDR3: TGCGCCAGCAGGGAGGTAGCGGGGAGCTCCTACAATGAGCAGTTCTTC. Its translation is CASREVAGSSYNEQFF.

In its sample, this clone was seen a few times. J is TRBJ2-1 and V is TRBV7-9; 10 bases are a match to TRBD2. V trimming: 2 bases; J trimming: 10 bases; junction bases outside the gene matches: 8. Germline loops: CDR1 SEHNR, CDR2 FQNEAQ (reference sequence). This CDR3 comprises 15 residues. For the CDR3, the DNA is TGTGCCAGCAGCTTAAAAGCGGGAGGGGGAGAGGAGCAGTTCTTC. Its protein is CASSLKAGGGEEQFF.

J is TRBJ2-5 and V is TRBV29-1, with 8 bases lining up with TRBD2. This CDR3 is 14 amino acids long. Germline V gives CDR1 SQVTM, CDR2 ANQGSEA. V was pared by 6 bases and J by 2 bases, with 8 bases of the junction left unmatched. The CDR3 loop is CSVERAGEQETQYF. CDR3 DNA sequence: TGCAGCGTCGAAAGAGCGGGAGAGCAAGAGACCCAGTACTTC.

CDR3 region: CASSSSPQGWQPQHF. CDR3 coding DNA: TGTGCCAGCAGCTCTTCCCCACAGGGGTGGCAGCCCCAGCATTTT. This rearrangement joins TRBV7-8 to TRBJ1-5; 7 positions agree with TRBD1. Germline V gene lookup returns CDR1 SGHVS and CDR2 FQNEAQ. Unmatched junction bases numbered 10, after V lost 4 bases and J lost 7 bases. This CDR3 contains 15 residues.

The count of this clone is one. The V and J genes are TRBV6-2 or TRBV6-3 and TRBJ2-7; 9 bases align to TRBD1. The V segment lost 2 bases and the J segment 6 bases; nucleotides outside the gene matches: 2. Per germline, CDR1 MNHEY and CDR2 SVGEGT. The CDR3 runs to 13 residues. In DNA form, the CDR3 reads TGTGCCAGCAGTTACGGGACAGGGAGCGAGCAGTACTTC. The encoded protein is CASSYGTGSEQYF.

This clone occurred once. The chain links TRBV20-1 to TRBJ1-6; 7 positions match TRBD1. The CDR3 is 15 amino acids. V was pared by 3 bases and J by 8 bases, with 10 bases of the junction left unmatched. Germline assignment: CDR1 DFQATT and CDR2 SNEGSKA (reference sequence). CDR3 DNA: TGCAGTGCTAGTGGAGGGGGCGCGCAGTATTCACCCCTCCACTTT. It translates to CSASGGGAQYSPLHF.

V usage is TRBV28 and J usage is TRBJ2-7; D is ambiguous. This CDR3 region has 13 residues. Germline loops: CDR1 MDHEN, CDR2 SYDVKM. V was clipped by 6 bases and J by 0 bases, with 9 bases between them. The DNA for the CDR3 is TGTGCCAGCAGCTCGGGTAGCTCCTACGAGCAGTACTTC. Its protein is CASSSGSSYEQYF.

The chain combines TRBV29-1 with TRBJ2-4; D is possibly TRBD2 (5 bases). V was trimmed by 6 bases and J by 0 bases, leaving 15 bases between them. This CDR3 is built from 15 residues. The germline V gene has CDR1 SQVTM and CDR2 ANQGSEA. The DNA for the CDR3 is TGCAGCGTCGCTAAGACGGGGAAAGCCAAAAACATTCAGTACTTC. Its protein product is CSVAKTGKAKNIQYF. Full variable domain (missing parts from reference TRBV29-1 and TRBJ2-4): SAVISQKPSRDICQRGTSLTIQCQVDSQVTMMFWYRQQPGQSLTLIATANQGSEATYESGFVIDKFPISRPNLTFSTLTVSNMSPEDSSIYLCSVAKTGKAKNIQYFGAGTRLSVL.

The chain is built from TRBV29-1 and TRBJ1-4; no definite D call. This CDR3 comprises 14 residues. The germline gives CDR1 SQVTM, CDR2 ANQGSEA. Trimming took off 5 bases at V and 6 bases at J, with 16 bases between the two ends. The CDR3, as DNA: TGCAGCGTTCCCGGAGGGTTGGCTGATGAAAAACTGTTTTTT. The encoded protein is CSVPGGLADEKLFF. Full variable domain (rest looked up from reference TRBV29-1 and TRBJ1-4): SAVISQKPSRDICQRGTSLTIQCQVDSQVTMMFWYRQQPGQSLTLIATANQGSEATYESGFVIDKFPISRPNLTFSTLTVSNMSPEDSSIYLCSVPGGLADEKLFFGSGTQLSVL.

This CDR3 is CASSWTGRSDTQYF. CDR3 coding DNA: TGCGCCAGCAGTTGGACAGGGAGATCGGATACGCAGTATTTT. This chain uses TRBV4-1 with TRBJ2-3; 8 positions match TRBD1. Germline V lookup: CDR1 MGHRA, CDR2 YSYEKL. V shed 6 bases and J 6 bases; nucleotides not matched to a gene: 8. The CDR3 is made up of 14 amino acids.

DNA of the CDR3: TGTGCCAGCAGCTTTTTCGGGTTCAGGCGGGAGACAAGCACAGATACGCAGTATTTT. This translates into CASSFFGFRRETSTDTQYF. The chain combines TRBV7-9 with TRBJ2-3; 7 nucleotides agree with TRBD2. Trimming removed 3 bases from V and 0 bases from J; junction bases left unmatched: 15. This CDR3 spans 19 amino acids. Germline V gives CDR1 SEHNR, CDR2 FQNEAQ (reference sequence). The full variable domain, rest sourced from reference TRBV7-9 and TRBJ2-3, is DTGVSQNPRHKITKRGQNVTFRCDPISEHNRLYWYRQTLGQGPEFLTYFQNEAQLEKSRLLSDRFSAERPKGSFSTLEIQRTEQGDSAMYLCASSFFGFRRETSTDTQYFGPGTRLTVL.

By sample share, this clone is large. The V call is TRBV10-3, the J call TRBJ2-2; D is unresolved. Trimming left V 8 bases short and J 0 bases short, with 10 bases between. This CDR3 has 14 amino acids. Germline V gene sequence: CDR1 ENHRY, CDR2 SYGVKD. In nucleotides, the CDR3 is TGTGCCATCGGTGGCAGATCGAACACCGGGGAGCTGTTTTTT. Its protein is CAIGGRSNTGELFF.

There are a few counts of this clone. The chain employs TRBV5-6 and TRBJ2-7; D possibly corresponds to TRBD2 (6 bases). Between the trimmed V and J ends, which lost 3 bases and 3 bases, there was a span of 16 bases. The CDR3 totals 15 residues. Germline V gene lookup returns CDR1 SGHDT and CDR2 YYEEEE. The CDR3 bases are TGTGCCAGCAGCTGGGAGGAGGACATATACTACGAGCAGTACTTC. It is translated as CASSWEEDIYYEQYF.

The chain carries TRBV6-5 and TRBJ2-7, with D possibly TRBD2 on 5 matching bases. The V gene's germline CDR1 is MNHEY and CDR2 SVGAGI. The CDR3 covers 14 residues. Deletions cut 3 bases from V and 0 bases from J, with 9 bases between. This chain's CDR3 is CASSYKRVSYEQYF. In DNA form, the CDR3 reads TGTGCCAGCAGTTATAAGAGGGTCTCCTACGAGCAGTACTTC.

The CDR3 loop reads CASTGYNEQFF. The CDR3 coding sequence is TGTGCCAGTACAGGGTACAATGAGCAGTTCTTC. The genes are TRBV25-1 and TRBJ2-1; maybe TRBD1 (6 bases). V was pared by 9 bases and J by 4 bases, with 7 bases between. Germline V CDR1 and CDR2: MGHDK, SYGVNS. The CDR3 has 11 residues.

The chain employs TRBV12-5 and TRBJ2-1; weak D call: TRBD2 (6 bases). V was clipped by 6 bases and J by 6 bases, with 18 bases between them. Germline CDR1 is LGHNT and CDR2 is FRNRAP. This CDR3 region has 15 residues. The CDR3 DNA reads TGTGCTAGTGGGCCTGGGACTCGATGGGGCAATGAGCAGTTCTTC. Protein: CASGPGTRWGNEQFF.

The chain joins TRBV2 to TRBJ2-1; D possibly corresponds to TRBD2 (7 bases). Looked up from germline, CDR1 is SNHLY and CDR2 is FYNNEI. The CDR3 is 16 amino acids. Deletions cut 4 bases from V and 14 bases from J, with 27 bases between. This chain's CDR3 is CASSGGGETGSSSEFF. The CDR3 DNA sequence: TGTGCCAGCAGTGGGGGGGGTGAGACAGGTTCATCCTCGGAGTTCTTC.

This clone came up once. V gene TRBV5-6 combines with J gene TRBJ2-5; the match to TRBD2 covers 7 bases. J was trimmed by 4 bases and V by 3 bases; bases with no gene match: 15. The CDR3 length is 17 residues. In germline, CDR1 is SGHDT, CDR2 YYEEEE. The CDR3 DNA reads TGTGCCAGCAGCTCACCTTGGGGGGGTTCGGGAAGAGAGACCCAGTACTTC. Translated: CASSSPWGGSGRETQYF.

The chain links TRBV3-1 (or the pseudogene TRBV3-2) to TRBJ2-3, with D unresolved. From germline, CDR1 is LGHDT and CDR2 YNNKEL (reference sequence). The CDR3 extends over 15 amino acids. V gave up 2 bases and J gave up 2 bases, with 11 bases separating them. DNA of the CDR3: TGTGCCAGCAGCCAAAGTAACCAGTACACAGATACGCAGTATTTT. It yields the protein CASSQSNQYTDTQYF.

In DNA, the CDR3 is TGTGCCAGTAGTATTTGGGACACTGTAGGGTACGGGGAGCTGTTTTTT. Its protein is CASSIWDTVGYGELFF. V is TRBV19 and J is TRBJ2-2; perhaps TRBD1 as D (6 bases). Trimming pared 3 bases from V and 7 bases from J, leaving 18 bases between. CDR3 length: 16 amino acids. CDR1 is LNHDA, CDR2 SQIVND, per germline (reference sequence).

V is TRBV6-5 and J is TRBJ2-7; no firm D call. The CDR3 consists of 15 residues. Trimming pared 4 bases from V and 1 base from J, leaving 14 bases between. In germline, CDR1 is MNHEY, CDR2 SVGAGI. CDR3 coding DNA: TGTGCCAGCAGTTCGACTTCCGCCGATTCCTACGAGCAGTACTTC. Protein product: CASSSTSADSYEQYF.